The TCR beta chain under discussion was sequenced for a study of shared clonotypes between healthy human individuals. Trimming cost V 5 bases and J 0 bases; bases outside gene matches: 3. Per the germline V gene, CDR1 is MDHEN and CDR2 is SYDVKM. CDR3 length: 16 amino acids. In regard to this clone: Its antigen is unknown.

Findings and caveats of the study: A reduction in generation probabilities was seen for non-shared clonotypes relative to those shared by all four donors. Between a few donors, naive CD4 clonotypes were shared at a level of around 5.2%. Across subsets, estimated richness was generally greater for naive than for memory populations.

Assay used: immunoSEQ multiplex PCR; TCRdb lists only in-frame clones, some missing. This sample has about 380,000 clones; approximately 97% occur once, and the top ten carry approximately 0.32%. The chain uses TRBV28 and TRBJ2-2; TRBD2 agrees at 10 bases. Sequencing used memory CD8+ T cells sorted from blood. Subset indicated: CD45RO+ cells pooled with CCR7-negative TemRA cells. The clonotype was recovered from a man in his thirties or forties in good health. CDR3 bases: TGTGCCAGCAGTAGCAGCGGGAGGGCGAACACCGGGGAGCTGTTTTTT. Amino acid sequence: CASSSSGRANTGELFF. Based on the CDR3 plus reference TRBV28 and TRBJ2-2, the full variable domain is DVKVTQSSRYLVKRTGEKVFLECVQDMDHENMFWYRQDPGLGLRLIYFSYDVKMKEKGDIPEGYSVSREKKERFSLILESASTNQTSMYLCASSSSGRANTGELFFGEGSRLTVL.